This TCR beta chain was captured in a study of T cells in Graves' hyperthyroidism and ophthalmopathy. General study points: Ophthalmopathy was separated from stable hyperthyroidism by a 13 V-J model.

CDR3 length equals 13 residues. The ends were cut back, 3 bases at V and 2 bases at J, with 10 bases in the middle. Per germline, CDR1 DFQATT and CDR2 SNEGSKA (reference sequence). RNA transcripts provided the source from which TCR beta CDR3 regions were amplified. The TCR CDR3 first-round RT-PCR relied on the HTBI primer set. TCRdb recomputed calls from the multiplex PCR reads with MiXCR, one row per CDR3 protein. The sample lists 360,000 or so distinct CDR3 sequences; about 20% were seen once. This clonotype was observed many times. Antigen specificity is unknown. The study excluded patients with uncontrolled infection, other autoimmune disease, pregnancy or lactation. Orbital computed tomography and thyroid ultrasound, together with serum TRAb and thyroxine and clinical symptoms, were used for diagnoses.

This chain uses TRBV20-1 with TRBJ1-2, with a weak D call TRBD1 (5 bases). Material: blood. The receptor's source is a woman aged 18-35 years with Graves' hyperthyroidism. CDR3 amino acids: CSARGTGNYGYTF. CDR3 bases: TGCAGTGCTAGGGGGACGGGGAACTATGGCTACACCTTC.